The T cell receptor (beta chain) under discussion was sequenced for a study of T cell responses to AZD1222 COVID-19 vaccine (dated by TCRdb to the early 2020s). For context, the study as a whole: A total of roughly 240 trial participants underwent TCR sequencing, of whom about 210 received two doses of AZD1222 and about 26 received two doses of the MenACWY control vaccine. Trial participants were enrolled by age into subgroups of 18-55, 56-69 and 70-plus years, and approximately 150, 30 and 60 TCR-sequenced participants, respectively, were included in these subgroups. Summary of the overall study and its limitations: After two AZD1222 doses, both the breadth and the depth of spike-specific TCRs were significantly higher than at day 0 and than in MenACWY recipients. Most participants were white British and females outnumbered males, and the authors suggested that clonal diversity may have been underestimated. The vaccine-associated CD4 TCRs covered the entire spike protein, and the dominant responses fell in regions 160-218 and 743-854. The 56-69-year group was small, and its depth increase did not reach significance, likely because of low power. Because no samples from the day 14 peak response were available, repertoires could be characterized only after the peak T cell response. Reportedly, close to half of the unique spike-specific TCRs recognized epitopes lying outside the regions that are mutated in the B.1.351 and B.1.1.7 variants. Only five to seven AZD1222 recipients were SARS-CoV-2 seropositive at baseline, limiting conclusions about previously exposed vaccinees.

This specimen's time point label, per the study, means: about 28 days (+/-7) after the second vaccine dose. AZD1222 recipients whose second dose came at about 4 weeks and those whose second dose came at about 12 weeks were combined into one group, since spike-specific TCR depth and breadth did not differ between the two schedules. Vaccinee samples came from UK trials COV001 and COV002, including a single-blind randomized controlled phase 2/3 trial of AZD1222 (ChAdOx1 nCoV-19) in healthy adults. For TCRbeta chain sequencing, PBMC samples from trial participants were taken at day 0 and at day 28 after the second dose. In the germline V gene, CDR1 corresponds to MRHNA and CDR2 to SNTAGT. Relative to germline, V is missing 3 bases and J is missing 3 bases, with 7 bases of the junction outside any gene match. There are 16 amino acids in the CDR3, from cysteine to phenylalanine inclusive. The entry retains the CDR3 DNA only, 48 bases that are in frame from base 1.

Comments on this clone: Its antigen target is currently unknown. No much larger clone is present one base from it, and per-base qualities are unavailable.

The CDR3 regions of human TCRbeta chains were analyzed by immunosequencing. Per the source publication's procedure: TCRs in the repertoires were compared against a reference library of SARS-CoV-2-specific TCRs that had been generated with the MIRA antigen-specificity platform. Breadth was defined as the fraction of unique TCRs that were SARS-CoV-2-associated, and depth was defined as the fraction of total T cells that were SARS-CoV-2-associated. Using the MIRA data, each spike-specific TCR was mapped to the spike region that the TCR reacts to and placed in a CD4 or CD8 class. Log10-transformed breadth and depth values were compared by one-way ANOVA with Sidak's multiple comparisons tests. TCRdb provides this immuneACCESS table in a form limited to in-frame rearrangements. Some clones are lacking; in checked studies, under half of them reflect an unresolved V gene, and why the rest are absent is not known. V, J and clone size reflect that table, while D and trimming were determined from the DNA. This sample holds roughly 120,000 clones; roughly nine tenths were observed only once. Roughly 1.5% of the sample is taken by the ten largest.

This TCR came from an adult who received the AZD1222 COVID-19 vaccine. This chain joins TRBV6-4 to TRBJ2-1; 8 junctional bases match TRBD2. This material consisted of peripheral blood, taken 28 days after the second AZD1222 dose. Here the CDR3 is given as CASSEGVSGDYNEQFF. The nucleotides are TGTGCCAGCAGTGAGGGAGTTAGCGGGGACTACAATGAGCAGTTCTTC.